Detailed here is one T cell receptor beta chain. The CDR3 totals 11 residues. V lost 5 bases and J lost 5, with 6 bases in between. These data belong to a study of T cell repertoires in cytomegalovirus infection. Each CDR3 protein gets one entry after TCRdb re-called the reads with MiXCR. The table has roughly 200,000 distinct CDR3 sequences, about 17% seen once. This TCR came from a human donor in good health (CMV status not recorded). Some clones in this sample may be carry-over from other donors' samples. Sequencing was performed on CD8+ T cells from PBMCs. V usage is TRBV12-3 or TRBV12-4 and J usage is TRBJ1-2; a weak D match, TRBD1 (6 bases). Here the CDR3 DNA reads TGTGCCAGCAGTGGACAGTATGGCTACACCTTC. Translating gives CASSGQYGYTF.